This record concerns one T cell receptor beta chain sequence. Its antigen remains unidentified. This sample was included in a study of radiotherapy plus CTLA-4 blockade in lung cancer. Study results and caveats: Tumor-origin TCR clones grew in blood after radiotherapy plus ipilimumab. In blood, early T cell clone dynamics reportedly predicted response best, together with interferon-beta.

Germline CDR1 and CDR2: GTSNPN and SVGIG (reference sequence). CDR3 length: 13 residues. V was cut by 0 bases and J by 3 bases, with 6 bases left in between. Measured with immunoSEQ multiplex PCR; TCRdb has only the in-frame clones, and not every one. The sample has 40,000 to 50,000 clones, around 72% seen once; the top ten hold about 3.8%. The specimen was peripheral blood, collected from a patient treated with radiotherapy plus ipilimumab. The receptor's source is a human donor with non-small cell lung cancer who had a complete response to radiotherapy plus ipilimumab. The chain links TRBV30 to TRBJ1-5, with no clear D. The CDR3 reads CAWSVRDNQPQHF. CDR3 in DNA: TGTGCCTGGAGTGTACGAGACAATCAGCCCCAGCATTTT.